A single sample gave rise to the 24 T cell receptor beta chains below, sequenced in a study of CD8 T cells in ankylosing spondylitis. MiXCR, run by TCRdb on the 5' RACE reads, gives a single entry per CDR3 protein. The data show 150,000 to 200,000 distinct CDR3 sequences, with 9.5% to 10% seen just once and around 15% held by the top ten. Sequences were obtained from blood, either unsorted or a sorted T cell fraction (not recorded which). Receptors were obtained from a female donor with ankylosing spondylitis or in good health (not recorded which).

V and J are TRBV20-1 and TRBJ2-7; tentatively, D is TRBD1 (7 bases). This CDR3 region has 14 residues. The V end was cut by 6 bases, the J end by 0 bases, with 15 bases between. Germline V CDR1 and CDR2: DFQATT, SNEGSKA (reference sequence). The DNA for the CDR3 is TGCAGTGCGGAAGACAGGGACTCCTCCTACGAGCAGTACTTC. Translating it yields CSAEDRDSSYEQYF.

In this sample, this clonotype turned up a few times. The chain has TRBV4-1 and TRBJ1-1, with TRBD1 identical over 12 bases. CDR1 and CDR2 from the germline V gene are MGHRA and YSYEKL. J was trimmed by 5 bases and V by 3 bases; bases with no gene match: 4. The CDR3 runs 15 residues. CDR3 DNA: TGCGCCAGCAGCCAGGGGGGACAGGGGGCAACTGAAGCTTTCTTT. Translation: CASSQGGQGATEAFF.

This clonotype has a count of ten or more. The CDR3 sequence: CATTGTSFEQYF. CDR3 bases: TGTGCCACCACAGGGACCAGTTTTGAACAGTACTTC. The rearrangement uses TRBV10-3 and TRBJ2-7; weak D call: TRBD1 (6 bases). The CDR3 has 12 residues. The germline CDR1 and CDR2 sequences are ENHRY and SYGVKD. Trimming cost V 10 bases and J 10 bases, with 20 bases left between them.

Many counts were recorded for this clonotype. CDR3 loop: CASSPTRMYDEQYF. In DNA, the CDR3 is TGTGCCAGCAGCCCGACCAGAATGTATGACGAGCAGTACTTC. This chain joins TRBV12-3 or TRBV12-4 and TRBJ2-7; D gene unclear. Trimming pared 6 bases from V and 5 bases from J, leaving 17 bases between. CDR3 size: 14 residues.

This clonotype was observed many times. The chain combines TRBV10-3 with TRBJ2-7, with D uncertain. Germline loops: CDR1 ENHRY, CDR2 SYGVKD. There are 11 residues in the CDR3. V dropped 5 bases and J dropped 6 bases, with 8 bases sitting between them. The CDR3 region has the DNA TGTGCCATCAGTTTTGGCTCCGAGCAGTACTTC. Its translation is CAISFGSEQYF.

This clonotype was counted ten times or more. The rearrangement joins TRBV5-6 to TRBJ1-1, with D hard to call. Trimming cost V 4 bases and J 3 bases, with 16 bases left between them. Looked up from germline, CDR1 is SGHDT and CDR2 is YYEEEE. There are 15 residues in the CDR3. CDR3 region: CASSLRTHADTEAFF. As DNA, the CDR3 is TGTGCCAGCAGCCTAAGGACCCACGCGGACACTGAAGCTTTCTTT.

This clonotype was recorded many times. The rearrangement links TRBV27 to TRBJ1-1, with TRBD1 as a possible D gene (5 bases). Trimming took off 0 bases at V and 4 bases at J, with 9 bases between the two ends. This CDR3 contains 14 residues. Germline V gene sequence: CDR1 MNHEY, CDR2 SMNVEV (reference sequence). The CDR3 DNA follows: TGTGCCAGCAGTTTATCGGGGGACGGCACTGAAGCTTTCTTT. Its protein is CASSLSGDGTEAFF.

The chain links TRBV7-6 to TRBJ1-1; D gene ambiguous. With 7 bases removed from V and 4 bases from J, the gap between germline ends came to 13 bases. CDR3 length: 13 amino acids. Germline V gene data show CDR1 as SGHVS and CDR2 as FNYEAQ. CDR3 in amino acids: CASTPSGLTEAFF. The CDR3, as DNA: TGTGCCAGCACTCCAAGTGGACTCACTGAAGCTTTCTTT. Looking up the rest from reference TRBV7-6 and TRBJ1-1 gives the full variable domain: GAGVSQSPRYKVTKRGQDVALRCDPISGHVSLYWYRQALGQGPEFLTYFNYEAQQDKSGLPNDRFSAERPEGSISTLTIQRTEQRDSAMYRCASTPSGLTEAFFGQGTRLTVV.

This clonotype has a count of ten or more. This chain joins TRBV27 and TRBJ2-5; no reliable D call. CDR3 length equals 14 residues. V lost 6 bases to trimming and J lost 5 bases, with 16 bases between them. Germline V gene sequence: CDR1 MNHEY, CDR2 SMNVEV (reference sequence). CDR3 nucleotides: TGTGCCAGCAGCTTTCTGTTAGAGAGGGAGACCCAGTACTTC. As protein: CASSFLLERETQYF.

In its sample, this clonotype was seen a few times. V is TRBV5-1 and J is TRBJ2-7; possible D gene TRBD2, 5 bases. Germline V gene sequence: CDR1 SGHRS, CDR2 YFSETQ. Trimming took off 5 bases at V and 3 bases at J, with 9 bases between the two ends. The CDR3 has 12 residues. The CDR3 loop is CASSIEGYEQYF. DNA of the CDR3: TGCGCCAGCAGTATAGAGGGCTACGAGCAGTACTTC.

This clonotype was seen a few times. The chain employs TRBV9 and TRBJ2-1; no reliable D call. The CDR3 consists of 15 residues. Germline CDR1 reads SGDLS; CDR2 reads YYNGEE. Trimming shortened V by 2 bases and J by 2 bases, and 11 bases separated the two germline ends. The CDR3 DNA is TGTGCCAGCAGCGTTGGGGATTCCACCTACAATGAGCAGTTCTTC. Translation: CASSVGDSTYNEQFF.

This clonotype was observed a handful of times. The rearrangement uses TRBV29-1 and TRBJ2-7; 8 nucleotides align to TRBD1. Germline-derived CDR1 and CDR2 are SQVTM and ANQGSEA. Trimming removed 4 bases from V and 2 bases from J; junction bases left unmatched: 7. This CDR3 spans 14 amino acids. The CDR3 nucleotides are TGCAGCGTTGTTCCGACAGGGGCCCCCTACGAGCAGTACTTC. As protein: CSVVPTGAPYEQYF.

There are a few counts of this clonotype. J is TRBJ1-5 and V is TRBV3-1, with TRBD1 as a possible D gene (6 bases). Trimming took 0 bases from V and 5 from J, leaving 8 bases between them. The CDR3 covers 14 residues. Germline CDR1 LGHDT, CDR2 YNNKEL (reference sequence). CDR3 DNA: TGTGCCAGCAGCCAAGAAGGGGGGGATCAGCCCCAGCATTTT. Amino acid sequence: CASSQEGGDQPQHF.

The CDR3 here is CASSSGPLQDSTNYGYTF. CDR3 DNA sequence: TGTGCCAGCAGCTCCGGCCCCCTACAGGATTCTACTAACTATGGCTACACCTTC. The chain employs TRBV5-6 and TRBJ1-2, with a possible D match to TRBD1 (5 bases). Per the germline V gene, CDR1 is SGHDT and CDR2 is YYEEEE. The CDR3 has 18 amino acids. V dropped 3 bases and J dropped 0 bases, with 21 bases sitting between them. Using reference TRBV5-6 and TRBJ1-2 for the parts outside the CDR3, the full variable domain is DAGVTQSPTHLIKTRGQQVTLRCSPKSGHDTVSWYQQALGQGPQFIFQYYEEEERQRGNFPDRFSGHQFPNYSSELNVNALLLGDSALYLCASSSGPLQDSTNYGYTFGSGTRLTVV.

The V gene is TRBV12-3 or TRBV12-4, the J gene TRBJ2-1; perhaps TRBD2 as D (6 bases). The CDR3 loop spans 15 amino acids. Trimming pared 7 bases from V and 3 bases from J, leaving 16 bases between. The CDR3 is CASTTGGLRYNEQFF. The CDR3 bases are TGTGCCAGCACCACAGGAGGGTTACGCTACAATGAGCAGTTCTTC.

This clonotype turned up a few times. The CDR3 reads CASSYSRTGYEQYF. The CDR3 DNA is TGTGCCAGCAGTTACTCCCGGACAGGCTACGAGCAGTACTTC. The V and J genes are TRBV6-5 and TRBJ2-7, with 7 nucleotides matching TRBD1. Trimming took 0 bases from V and 3 from J; bases not matched to a gene: 2. The CDR3 length is 14 residues. Per germline, CDR1 MNHEY and CDR2 SVGAGI.

The table lists this clonotype with a few counts. Given a much more abundant clone one base away, this may be a read error. The gene calls are TRBV9 and TRBJ2-3; no firm D call. Trimming pared 0 bases from V and 1 base from J, leaving 3 bases between. The CDR3 length is 13 residues. Germline CDR1 reads SGDLS; CDR2 reads YYNGEE. The CDR3 loop reads CASSVDGTDTQYF. Here the CDR3 DNA reads TGTGCCAGCAGCGTAGACGGCACAGATACGCAGTATTTT.

For the CDR3, the DNA is TGTGCCAGCAGCCAAGGTCCTTATCTAGCGGGAGAGCATGAGACCCAGTACTTC. Protein sequence: CASSQGPYLAGEHETQYF. The rearrangement uses TRBV4-2 and TRBJ2-5, with 10 bases matching TRBD2. V gave up 1 base and J gave up 5 bases; unmatched junction bases: 13. Germline loops: CDR1 LGHNA, CDR2 YNFKEQ. The CDR3 is 18 residues long.

This clonotype has more than one count but fewer than ten. The V call is TRBV4-1, the J call TRBJ1-5; D remains ambiguous. The V end was cut by 2 bases, the J end by 0 bases, with 8 bases between. The length of the CDR3 is 15 residues. Germline assignment: CDR1 MGHRA and CDR2 YSYEKL. The CDR3 spells CASSQIGHSNQPQHF. The CDR3 nucleotides are TGCGCCAGCAGCCAAATTGGGCATAGCAATCAGCCCCAGCATTTT.

The table lists this clonotype with a few counts. The genes are TRBV28 and TRBJ2-7; D ambiguous. V shed 6 bases and J shed 0 bases, with 9 bases lying between them. The CDR3 consists of 13 residues. CDR1 MDHEN and CDR2 SYDVKM come from the germline V gene. This CDR3 reads CASRSPHSYEQYF. The CDR3 region has the DNA TGTGCCAGCAGGTCCCCTCACTCCTACGAGCAGTACTTC.

This chain uses TRBV23-1 with TRBJ1-4, with 10 positions matching TRBD1. TRBV23-1 is an ORF, with its function uncertain. This CDR3 has 14 residues. V gave up 6 bases and J gave up 5 bases; unmatched junction bases: 3. CDR3 sequence reads: CASSLDRGNEKLFF. CDR3 in DNA: TGCGCCAGCAGCCTGGACAGGGGGAATGAAAAACTGTTTTTT.

This clonotype has just one count. A read error may explain this, as a much larger clone is one base away. The chain links TRBV12-3 or TRBV12-4 to TRBJ2-1; the D is unclear. CDR3 length: 10 residues. The germline V and J ends were trimmed by 8 bases and 12 bases, with 11 bases remaining between them. The CDR3 sequence is CASGVDGQFF. For the CDR3, the DNA is TGTGCCAGCGGGGTGGATGGGCAGTTCTTC.

This clonotype was detected many times. The genes are TRBV29-1 and TRBJ2-2; D uncertain. Trimming shortened V by 4 bases and J by 2 bases, and 2 bases separated the two germline ends. This CDR3 comprises 11 residues. Germline CDR1 SQVTM, CDR2 ANQGSEA. The CDR3 here is CSVVNTGELFF. The CDR3 DNA is TGCAGCGTTGTTAACACCGGGGAGCTGTTTTTT.

This clonotype was counted between two and nine times. The chain combines TRBV29-1 with TRBJ2-6; no definite D call. The CDR3 is 14 amino acids. The germline V and J ends were trimmed by 4 bases and 4 bases, with 11 bases remaining between them. Germline loops: CDR1 SQVTM, CDR2 ANQGSEA. Here the CDR3 reads CSVGALAGANVLTF. CDR3 DNA: TGCAGCGTTGGAGCTCTCGCCGGGGCCAACGTCCTGACTTTC.